A single sample gave rise to the 24 T cell receptor beta chains below, sequenced in a study of early T cells in non-severe SARS-CoV-2 infection. TCRdb analysed the 5' RACE reads with MiXCR anew, one entry per CDR3 protein. This sample has around 61,000 distinct CDR3 sequences, with over 9.5% found just once. The specimen was whole blood. These receptor sequences come from an adult who was a healthcare worker with PCR-confirmed SARS-CoV-2 infection or an uninfected control (not recorded which).

This rearrangement joins TRBV20-1 to TRBJ2-7; TRBD1 agrees at 8 bases. J lost 5 bases, V lost 3 bases, and 9 bases had no gene match. This CDR3 contains 14 residues. Germline loops: CDR1 DFQATT, CDR2 SNEGSKA (reference sequence). In nucleotides, the CDR3 is TGCAGTGCTAGTGAAAGACAGGGGATAAACGAGCAGTACTTC. As protein: CSASERQGINEQYF.

This clonotype was found many times. CDR3 DNA: TGTGCCAGCAGCCGAAATACAGGGGTGACCGTCAATGAGCAGTTCTTC. This gives the protein CASSRNTGVTVNEQFF. The chain links TRBV11-1 to TRBJ2-1; 7 bases match TRBD1. V dropped 5 bases and J dropped 6; count of bases not matched to a gene: 13. Germline V gene data show CDR1 as SGHAT and CDR2 as FQDESV (reference sequence). The CDR3 contains 16 residues.

This clonotype came up many times. This chain joins TRBV7-2 and TRBJ2-7; TRBD2 aligns across 11 bases. The CDR3 spans 16 residues. Germline CDR1 SGHTA, CDR2 FQGNSA. Trimming took 2 bases from V and 5 from J; bases not matched to a gene: 8. The CDR3 region has the DNA TGTGCCAGCAGCTTAACCCTAGCGGGAGGCTCTCACGAGCAGTACTTC. Translation: CASSLTLAGGSHEQYF. The entire variable domain, with the rest obtained from reference TRBV7-2 and TRBJ2-7, is as follows: GAGVSQSPSNKVTEKGKDVELRCDPISGHTALYWYRQSLGQGLEFLIYFQGNSAPDKSGLPSDRFSAERTGGSVSTLTIQRTQQEDSAVYLCASSLTLAGGSHEQYFGPGTRLTVT.

This clonotype was observed many times. V is TRBV27 and J is TRBJ2-2; D call uncertain. Trimming shortened V by 5 bases and J by 5 bases, and 6 bases separated the two germline ends. The CDR3 has 12 amino acids. Germline V gene lookup returns CDR1 MNHEY and CDR2 SMNVEV (reference sequence). In DNA, the CDR3 is TGTGCCAGCAGTCGTCTGACCGGGGAGCTGTTTTTT. It specifies CASSRLTGELFF.

The chain joins TRBV30 to TRBJ2-1, with D unclear. V lost 2 bases, J lost 4 bases, and 12 bases lay in between. The CDR3 is made up of 14 amino acids. The germline CDR1 and CDR2 sequences are GTSNPN and SVGIG (reference sequence). As DNA, the CDR3 is TGTGCCTGGAGTCCGCCGCTGGGATACAATGAGCAGTTCTTC. It yields the protein CAWSPPLGYNEQFF.

This clonotype has ten or more counts. V is TRBV18 and J is TRBJ2-1; 7 positions match TRBD1. The ends lost 0 bases at V and 8 bases at J; junction bases unmatched: 7. Germline V CDR1 and CDR2: KGHSH, LQKENI. The CDR3 extends over 15 amino acids. CDR3 protein: CASSPPTGKVDEQFF. As DNA, the CDR3 is TGTGCCAGCTCACCACCGACAGGGAAAGTGGATGAGCAGTTCTTC. Looking up the rest from reference TRBV18 and TRBJ2-1 gives the full variable domain: NAGVMQNPRHLVRRRGQEARLRCSPMKGHSHVYWYRQLPEEGLKFMVYLQKENIIDESGMPKERFSAEFPKEGPSILRIQQVVRGDSAAYFCASSPPTGKVDEQFFGPGTRLTVL.

The V gene is TRBV7-2, the J gene TRBJ2-7, with D unclear. Trimming pared 5 bases from V and 6 bases from J, leaving 14 bases between. In germline, CDR1 is SGHTA, CDR2 FQGNSA. This CDR3 has 13 amino acids. Here the CDR3 reads CASSPSMFSEQYF. CDR3 DNA sequence: TGTGCCAGCAGCCCCTCCATGTTTTCCGAGCAGTACTTC.

The rearrangement uses TRBV20-1 and TRBJ2-5; D is unresolved. CDR1 DFQATT and CDR2 SNEGSKA come from the germline V gene (reference sequence). V was shortened by 7 bases and J by 2 bases, with 8 bases between the two germline ends. CDR3 length equals 11 residues. CDR3 nucleotide sequence: TGCAGTGTGTTGGAGCAAGAGACCCAGTACTTC. Its protein product is CSVLEQETQYF.

In this sample, this clonotype turned up a few times. This rearrangement joins TRBV29-1 to TRBJ1-2; 8 bases are shared with TRBD1. The CDR3 is 13 residues long. J was trimmed by 2 bases and V by 3 bases; bases with no gene match: 2. The germline V gene has CDR1 SQVTM and CDR2 ANQGSEA. The CDR3 spells CSVDRDRNYGYTF. The DNA of the CDR3 is TGCAGCGTTGACCGGGACAGGAACTATGGCTACACCTTC.

This clonotype was found a few times. The chain uses TRBV7-9 and TRBJ1-2; no clear D. The CDR3 has 17 amino acids. CDR1 and CDR2 from the germline V gene are SEHNR and FQNEAQ (reference sequence). The V and J ends lost 1 base and 0 bases respectively, with 15 bases between them. The CDR3 sequence: CASSLEVRFKSNYGYTF. Written as DNA, the CDR3 is TGTGCCAGCAGCTTAGAGGTCCGATTTAAATCTAACTATGGCTACACCTTC.

The chain carries TRBV5-1 and TRBJ2-1; the match to TRBD1 covers 8 bases. Germline V gene data show CDR1 as SGHRS and CDR2 as YFSETQ. V dropped 4 bases and J dropped 10; count of bases not matched to a gene: 10. The CDR3 is made up of 14 amino acids. The CDR3 DNA reads TGCGCCAGCAGCCCGGGACAGGTCGAAGGGGAGCAGTTCTTC. This encodes CASSPGQVEGEQFF. Drawing the rest from reference TRBV5-1 and TRBJ2-1, the complete variable domain is KAGVTQTPRYLIKTRGQQVTLSCSPISGHRSVSWYQQTPGQGLQFLFEYFSETQRNKGNFPGRFSGRQFSNSRSEMNVSTLELGDSALYLCASSPGQVEGEQFFGPGTRLTVL.

This clonotype was picked up many times. The V gene is TRBV6-5, the J gene TRBJ2-1, with a weak D call TRBD2 (5 bases). The ends were cut back, 6 bases at V and 8 bases at J, with 20 bases in the middle. CDR3 length: 15 amino acids. Per the germline V gene, CDR1 is MNHEY and CDR2 is SVGAGI. This CDR3 is CASSDPALARYEQFF. CDR3 nucleotides: TGTGCCAGCAGCGATCCGGCGCTAGCTAGGTATGAGCAGTTCTTC.

This chain links TRBV9 with TRBJ1-4; no firm D call. The CDR3 length is 14 residues. Germline V gene sequence: CDR1 SGDLS, CDR2 YYNGEE. The ends were cut back, 4 bases at V and 8 bases at J, with 15 bases in the middle. The CDR3 is CASSPSTGGEKLFF. CDR3 in DNA: TGTGCCAGCAGCCCTTCGACGGGAGGCGAAAAACTGTTTTTT.

This clonotype was recorded at least ten times. The rearrangement links TRBV7-3 to TRBJ2-1, with TRBD1 identical over 9 bases. The germline V gene has CDR1 SGHTA and CDR2 FQGTGA. Trimming removed 3 bases from V and 2 bases from J; junction bases left unmatched: 2. The CDR3 length is 15 residues. The CDR3: CASSFTGGAYNEQFF. The CDR3 DNA reads TGTGCCAGCAGCTTCACAGGGGGCGCCTACAATGAGCAGTTCTTC.

This clonotype appeared a single time. The chain joins TRBV10-3 to TRBJ2-7; D not certain. CDR1 ENHRY and CDR2 SYGVKD come from the germline V gene. The V gene lost 11 bases and the J gene lost 0 bases, with 14 bases spanning the gap. The CDR3 loop spans 13 amino acids. CDR3 sequence: CAVTAANSYEQYF. As DNA, the CDR3 is TGTGCCGTCACGGCAGCGAACTCCTACGAGCAGTACTTC.

Notes on this clonotype: One base away lies a much larger clone, so this may be a sequencing read error. CDR3 region: CAGSPTEYGYTF. The CDR3 DNA is TGTGCCGGCAGCCCGACAGAGTATGGCTACACCTTC. The chain has TRBV12-3 or TRBV12-4 and TRBJ1-2; D may be TRBD1 (5 bases). The CDR3 contains 12 residues.

The rearrangement joins TRBV9 to TRBJ2-1, with 14 bases aligning to TRBD2. CDR1 is SGDLS and CDR2 is YYNGEE in the germline V gene. The CDR3 extends over 20 amino acids. Germline trimming cut 0 bases from V and 0 bases from J; bases unmatched to any gene: 8. The CDR3 DNA reads as TGTGCCAGCAGCGTAGGATCCGGGACTAGCGGGGGCCACTCCTACAATGAGCAGTTCTTC. Translated, it gives CASSVGSGTSGGHSYNEQFF.

The chain links TRBV9 to TRBJ2-3; D remains unclear. Trimming removed 7 bases from V and 6 bases from J, with 18 bases in between. Germline assignment: CDR1 SGDLS and CDR2 YYNGEE. The CDR3 is made up of 14 amino acids. Here the CDR3 DNA reads TGTGCCAGCTCAAGGGATGCTTACTTGGATACGCAGTATTTT. It yields the protein CASSRDAYLDTQYF.

J is TRBJ2-1 and V is TRBV9, with 12 positions matching TRBD2. Germline CDR1 and CDR2: SGDLS and YYNGEE. The CDR3 runs 19 residues. Trimming cost V 3 bases and J 4 bases; bases outside gene matches: 14. CDR3 protein: CASSASLAGGSGPYNEQFF. The CDR3 bases are TGTGCCAGCAGCGCTTCACTAGCGGGAGGTTCAGGACCTTACAATGAGCAGTTCTTC. Looking up the rest from reference TRBV9 and TRBJ2-1 gives the full variable domain: DSGVTQTPKHLITATGQRVTLRCSPRSGDLSVYWYQQSLDQGLQFLIQYYNGEERAKGNILERFSAQQFPDLHSELNLSSLELGDSALYFCASSASLAGGSGPYNEQFFGPGTRLTVL.

There are a few counts of this clonotype. V gene TRBV13 combines with J gene TRBJ2-5; 7 bases fit TRBD2. The germline V gene has CDR1 PRHDT and CDR2 FYEKMQ (reference sequence). The V segment lost 0 bases and the J segment 3 bases; nucleotides outside the gene matches: 4. The CDR3 is 15 residues long. The CDR3 loop reads CASSLGQGGEETQYF. The CDR3 nucleotides read TGTGCCAGCAGCTTAGGGCAGGGAGGGGAAGAGACCCAGTACTTC.

This clonotype was detected a few times. This sequence joins TRBV12-3 or TRBV12-4 and TRBJ2-1; TRBD1 matches 11 bases. The CDR3 is made up of 17 amino acids. V gave up 0 bases and J gave up 5 bases; unmatched junction bases: 6. The CDR3 loop is CASSLALGQGAHNEQFF. CDR3 DNA: TGTGCCAGCAGTTTAGCGCTAGGACAGGGGGCCCACAATGAGCAGTTCTTC.

As regards this clonotype: A much more abundant neighbour one base away suggests this may be a read error. J is TRBJ2-2 and V is TRBV19; D call uncertain. CDR3 length equals 12 residues. Per the germline V gene, CDR1 is LNHDA and CDR2 is SQIVND (reference sequence). DNA of the CDR3: TGTGGCAGTAGTAAGGTATCCGGGGAGCTGTTTTTT. It is translated as CGSSKVSGELFF.

This clonotype was picked up many times. The chain carries TRBV3-1 and TRBJ2-3, with D possibly matching TRBD2 (5 bases). The germline gives CDR1 LGHDT, CDR2 YNNKEL (reference sequence). The CDR3 has 14 residues. Between the trimmed V and J ends, which lost 4 bases and 1 base, there was a span of 9 bases. The CDR3 coding sequence is TGTGCCAGCAGCCGGAAGAGGGGCACAGATACGCAGTATTTT. Amino acid sequence: CASSRKRGTDTQYF.

This clonotype was seen at least ten times. The J gene is TRBJ2-5, the V gene TRBV28; 12 bases are shared with TRBD2. This CDR3 is 13 amino acids long. V lost 10 bases, J lost 4 bases, and 4 bases stayed unmatched. The germline V gene encodes CDR1 MDHEN and CDR2 SYDVKM. The DNA for the CDR3 is TGTGCCACCGTGACTAGCGGGAGAGAGACCCAGTACTTC. This codes for CATVTSGRETQYF.